This T cell receptor beta chain was identified during a study of response to subunit inactivated influenza vaccine. In TCRdb, the RT-PCR reads were re-called with MiXCR into one record per CDR3 protein. The sample includes some 540,000 distinct CDR3 sequences, under 25% seen only once; the top ten take roughly 2.8%. This CDR3 region has 14 residues. Looked up from germline, CDR1 is DFQATT and CDR2 is SNEGSKA (reference sequence). Trimming removed 1 base at V and 5 bases at J, with 14 bases between. This sample was shared with a second study, whose subject was T cells expressing NK-cell markers. That study reports: cDNA encoding TCR beta was synthesized via 5'RACE template switching incorporating UMIs. Five or six of the donors carried dominant NKG2C+ clonotypes that took up roughly 1.0-8% of their CD8+ T cells. Also leading the CD3+CD56-NKG2C+ fraction in several donors were these clonotypes.

The sequencing here drew on CD4+ T cells sorted from PBMCs, taken 11 to 12 days after vaccination. The TCR comes from a man aged 50-59 years who received an inactivated influenza vaccine. The chain joins TRBV20-1 to TRBJ1-1; D is ambiguous. The CDR3 DNA reads TGCAGTGCTAGAGCTCTGACGGCAGTAACTGAAGCTTTCTTT. Encoded protein: CSARALTAVTEAFF.